A selection of T cell receptor beta chains follows, all from one sample in a study of cytomegalovirus exposure and HLA in healthy donors. Clones were sequenced by immunoSEQ multiplex PCR, and TCRdb holds only the in-frame ones, with some missing. The profile covers approximately 160,000 clones, with approximately 77% appearing a single time and roughly 7.5% taken by the ten largest. Material: PBMCs. The receptors stem from a male donor in good health and CMV-seropositive. The conserved cysteine and the conserved F or W are not part of the CDR3 here.

V: TRBV4-3
CDR3: ASRCTGGEINQPQH

V: TRBV7-3
CDR3: ASSLSGGSEAF

V: TRBV13
CDR3: ASSGRDRGRHTEAF

V: TRBV10-3
CDR3: AIGGPRGNEQF

V: TRBV11-2
CDR3: ASSLSSALNEQF

V: TRBV2
CDR3: ASRAAAGTEAF

V: TRBV16
CDR3: ASSHQGAVYNEKLF

V: TRBV11-2
CDR3: ASSLVGHYEQY

V: TRBV5-1
CDR3: ATRTGGEGGSYNEQF

V: TRBV30
CDR3: AWSPDRVGAF